A selection of T cell receptor beta chains follows, all from one sample in a study of cytomegalovirus exposure and HLA in healthy donors. Libraries were prepared by immunoSEQ multiplex PCR; TCRdb keeps only in-frame clonotypes and omits some of them. The sample includes tens of thousands of clones, about 93% of them seen just once. The specimen was PBMCs. All receptors derive from a woman aged 18-29 years in good health and CMV-seropositive. CDR3s include the opening cysteine and the closing phenylalanine or tryptophan. The D gene is left open where the match is weak.

TRBJ1-1,-,TRBV18,CASSPQGTAGTEAFF,TGTGCCAGCTCACCACAGGGGACGGCGGGAACTGAAGCTTTCTTT
TRBJ2-1,-,TRBV10-1,CASSEKEGEAGENEQFF,TGCGCCAGCAGTGAAAAGGAGGGAGAGGCTGGGGAGAATGAGCAGTTCTTC
TRBJ2-7,-,TRBV2,CASREAVTDEQYF,TGTGCCAGCAGAGAGGCCGTAACCGACGAGCAGTACTTC
TRBJ1-2,-,TRBV27,CASSFSAGVIYGYTF,TGTGCCAGCAGTTTTTCCGCAGGGGTCATCTATGGCTACACCTTC
TRBJ2-1,TRBD2,TRBV20-1,CSAGLVDEQFF,TGCAGTGCTGGACTAGTAGATGAGCAGTTCTTC
TRBJ1-2,-,TRBV14,CASSQGGPVYGYTF,TGTGCCAGCAGCCAAGGGGGGCCCGTCTATGGCTACACCTTC
TRBJ2-3,-,TRBV5-1,CASSLQGTITDTQYF,TGCGCCAGCAGCTTACAGGGAACTATCACAGATACGCAGTATTTT
TRBJ2-7,-,TRBV30,CAWSGGSGYEQYF,TGTGCCTGGAGTGGAGGGTCGGGCTACGAGCAGTACTTC
TRBJ2-4,-,TRBV5-1,CASSLMGQGIQYF,TGCGCCAGCAGCTTGATGGGACAAGGCATTCAGTACTTC
TRBJ2-5,-,TRBV6-1,CASSEARGRVKETQYF,TGTGCCAGCAGTGAAGCGCGAGGCAGGGTGAAAGAGACCCAGTACTTC
TRBJ2-7,TRBD1,TRBV4-1,CASSQLEGAMGEQYF,TGCGCCAGCAGCCAACTTGAGGGGGCGATGGGCGAGCAGTACTTC
TRBJ1-2,-,TRBV28,CASSPPGWIYGYTF,TGTGCCAGCAGCCCTCCGGGTTGGATTTATGGCTACACCTTC
TRBJ2-1,-,TRBV5-8,CASSSGRDLQAHNEQFF,TGTGCCAGCAGCTCGGGCCGGGACTTACAAGCTCACAATGAGCAGTTCTTC
TRBJ2-7,-,TRBV18,CASSPRGQVSYEQYF,TGTGCCAGCTCACCACGTGGGCAGGTCTCCTACGAGCAGTACTTC
TRBJ1-2,-,TRBV28,CASSPLRQANYGYTF,TGTGCCAGCAGCCCACTCAGACAGGCTAACTATGGCTACACCTTC
TRBJ2-1,TRBD2,TRBV4-2,CASSPPSGGAIYNEQFF,TGTGCCAGCAGCCCCCCTAGCGGGGGGGCCATCTACAATGAGCAGTTCTTC
TRBJ1-1,-,TRBV5-4,CASSLAWRWDTHGTEAFF,TGTGCCAGCAGCTTGGCTTGGCGCTGGGACACCCATGGCACTGAAGCTTTCTTT
TRBJ2-5,TRBD1,TRBV6-1,CASSRGQLQETQYF,TGTGCCAGCAGTCGGGGACAGTTACAAGAGACCCAGTACTTC
TRBJ2-1,TRBD2,TRBV5-1,CASSLGTSRSYNEQFF,TGCGCCAGCAGCTTAGGGACTAGCCGGTCCTACAATGAGCAGTTCTTC
TRBJ2-5,TRBD1,TRBV2,CASSSLQGEETQYF,TGTGCCAGCAGTTCCCTTCAGGGGGAGGAGACCCAGTACTTC
TRBJ2-7,-,TRBV18,CASSPLGGQFYEQYF,TGTGCCAGCTCCCCTTTAGGAGGGCAATTCTACGAGCAGTACTTC
TRBJ2-3,-,TRBV5-5,CASSLDRPHTDTQYF,TGTGCCAGCAGCCTTGACAGGCCCCACACAGATACGCAGTATTTT
TRBJ2-1,TRBD1,TRBV28,CASSGTGDYLYNEQFF,TGTGCCAGCAGTGGGACAGGGGACTACCTCTACAATGAGCAGTTCTTC
TRBJ2-7,-,TRBV5-5,CASSLGTDLYEQYF,TGTGCCAGCAGCTTAGGGACTGACCTCTACGAGCAGTACTTC
TRBJ2-1,-,TRBV11-2,CASSNGQREYNEQFF,TGTGCCAGCAGCAACGGCCAGCGTGAATACAATGAGCAGTTCTTC
TRBJ1-2,TRBD1,TRBV5-6,CASSLPGTGGASGYTF,TGTGCCAGCAGCCTTCCCGGGACAGGGGGCGCAAGTGGCTACACCTTC
TRBJ2-5,-,TRBV5-1,CASSKGDLFKEETQYF,TGCGCCAGCAGCAAGGGAGACTTGTTCAAAGAAGAGACCCAGTACTTC